One T cell receptor (beta chain) is described in this entry. This receptor's antigen is unknown. No base quality values were provided; no much bigger clone lies one nucleotide off. These data are taken from a study of CD49a tissue-resident CD8 T cells in human skin (dated by TCRdb to about 2017). Broadly, across the study: The study looked at subsets of tissue-resident memory CD8+ T cells in human skin, with the subsets defined by expression of CD49a, CD69 and CD103.

V drops 6 bases and J drops 2 bases, leaving 14 bases in between. In the germline V gene, CDR1 corresponds to ENHRY and CDR2 to SYGVKD. From its cysteine to its phenylalanine, the CDR3 spans 15 amino acids. The DNA shown is the 45-base CDR3, in frame from base 1. For five healthy donors, CD8+ T cells were sorted from blood, dermis and epidermis, and the TCR beta CDR3 regions of these cells were analysed. Both blood and skin samples were provided by each TCR-sequenced donor, and all TCR-sequenced donors were healthy individuals. Sorting was used to isolate CD8+ T cell populations prior to TCR beta sequencing. Skin was separated into dermal and epidermal compartments before T cells were analysed. The library relied on the immunoSEQ multiplex PCR assay. In the source study's methods: Across the sorted blood, dermal and epidermal CD8+ T cell populations, TCR V beta family usage frequencies were compared. The table comes from immuneACCESS by way of TCRdb, which keeps in-frame sequences with V and J called. Part of the clones is missing from these tables; in studies checked, under half for an unresolved V gene and the rest for unknown reasons. For V, J and clone size, that table is used; D and trimming come from the DNA. Present in this sample are 400 to 650 clones, roughly 70% of which were seen just once. Less than 25% of the sample is in the top ten clones.

Sequencing was performed on CD103- CD8+ T cells sorted from skin dermis. The clonotype was recovered from a human donor in good health. This receptor chain uses TRBV10-3 and TRBJ1-3, with a tentative D gene TRBD1 over 5 matching bases. The nucleotide sequence is given as TGTGCCATCAGCGGGACGGGGGGAACTGGAAACACCATATATTTT. The resulting protein is CAISGTGGTGNTIYF.